This is a list of T cell receptor beta chains from one sample in a study of cytomegalovirus exposure and HLA in healthy donors. Only in-frame clones appear in the TCRdb table, and some are missing; sequencing was by immunoSEQ multiplex PCR. This sample has around 150,000 clones; more than 65% occur once, and the top ten carry roughly 6.7%. Specimen: PBMCs. These receptors were obtained from a man in his fifties or sixties in good health and CMV-seropositive. Each CDR3 is given with its conserved first and last residue. Fields, in order: J gene, V gene, clone size, CDR3 protein. Not all rows give a size; the values are once, few, many and, for expanded clones, a class.

TRBJ1-1 | TRBV7-8 | once | CASSPHRDREIIEAFF
TRBJ1-3 | TRBV14 | - | CASSQRRDLPSGNTIYF
TRBJ2-7 | TRBV29-1 | few | CSCAGTSGEQYF
TRBJ2-6 | TRBV5-6 | - | CASKITLTYSGANVLTF
TRBJ2-6 | TRBV5-1 | - | CASSGGDRGISGANVLTF
TRBJ2-2 | TRBV7-6 | - | CASSPYSGYGTGELFF
TRBJ2-2 | TRBV19 | few | CASSISRATIGELFF
TRBJ1-1 | TRBV10-1 | - | CASTMDRVITEAFF
TRBJ1-1 | TRBV14 | - | CASSQVPVVAFF
TRBJ1-1 | TRBV9 | - | CASSVEVTANTEAFF
TRBJ1-1 | TRBV27 | - | CASSSTTGTEAFF
TRBJ1-1 | TRBV11-3 | once | CASSRRGQTNTEAFF
TRBJ1-2 | TRBV9 | - | CASSTRGILGGYTF
TRBJ2-5 | TRBV7-8 | - | CASSFGGIQETQYF
TRBJ1-6 | TRBV6-1 | - | CASSEYKNNSPLHF
TRBJ1-6 | TRBV27 | few | CASRPPGSSYNSPLHF
TRBJ2-2 | TRBV11-3 | - | CASSSPGAANTGELFF
TRBJ1-5 | TRBV10-2 | - | CASSTGGRNQPQHF
TRBJ1-4 | TRBV7-2 | - | CASSLPPGHPFF
TRBJ2-1 | TRBV9 | - | CASSGASSYNEQFF
TRBJ1-4 | TRBV5-1 | - | CASSLVAGSLSGIGNEKLFF
TRBJ1-2 | TRBV7-8 | few | CASSLADRGRAYGYTF
TRBJ2-1 | TRBV9 | - | CASSVEGGTSSNEQFF
TRBJ2-1 | TRBV7-2 | few | CASSPRAGRNNEQFF
TRBJ2-3 | TRBV5-1 | few | CASSGGLAGGYRGNTQYF
TRBJ2-1 | TRBV27 | - | CASSLGAANEQFF
TRBJ2-3 | TRBV5-1 | - | CASSPYRLDRDTDTQYF
TRBJ2-5 | TRBV11-2 | few | CASSYGTGGEETQYF
TRBJ2-1 | TRBV6-1 | - | CASRGDRGPYNEQFF
TRBJ1-2 | TRBV11-2 | - | CASSPGSDYGYTF
TRBJ1-2 | TRBV4-1 | few | CASSRNREGYGYTF
TRBJ1-1 | TRBV27 | - | CASSLKGLNTEAFF
TRBJ1-5 | TRBV10-3 | - | CAISVGEAGNQPQHF
TRBJ1-1 | TRBV28 | - | CASSLVGTGIAAFF
TRBJ1-3 | TRBV27 | - | CASSPISGAGNTIYF
TRBJ1-1 | TRBV10-1 | - | CASSEGTQGLSPRNTEAFF
TRBJ2-5 | TRBV5-4 | - | CASSLFGGALETQYF
TRBJ2-3 | TRBV7-8 | - | CASSLVAGGSTDTQYF
TRBJ2-4 | TRBV2 | - | CASRPPLGTGGNWAKNIQYF
TRBJ2-1 | TRBV6-6 | - | CASSYSSGAPNEQFF
TRBJ1-2 | TRBV11-2 | - | CASGRQGAGGYTF
TRBJ2-5 | TRBV15 | - | CATRTGSQETQYF
TRBJ1-5 | TRBV28 | - | CASSVLRGNQPQHF
TRBJ2-1 | TRBV25-1 | - | CASSSPLMTSGIYEQFF
TRBJ1-2 | TRBV19 | - | CASSTRRGQNYGYTF
TRBJ1-1 | TRBV7-9 | - | CASSDTGGGNTEAFF
TRBJ1-1 | TRBV5-6 | - | CASSLMSVNTEAFF
TRBJ2-3 | TRBV7-9 | - | CASSLGASGSADTQYF
TRBJ2-5 | TRBV15 | - | CATSLSGNQETQYF
TRBJ1-5 | TRBV19 | - | CASSHFGTGSYSNQPQHF
TRBJ2-3 | TRBV9 | few | CASSPRLIGTDTQYF
TRBJ2-1 | TRBV4-2 | - | CASSQDPSHPDRRNEQFF
TRBJ1-1 | TRBV4-2 | - | CASSPRTGGGGTEAFF
TRBJ1-2 | TRBV11-3 | - | CASSFSTGQNYGYTF
TRBJ1-5 | TRBV28 | - | CASRLAGRANQPQHF
TRBJ2-2 | TRBV7-9 | - | CASSPGEGTNTGELFF
TRBJ1-1 | TRBV2 | - | CASSGLEIEAFF
TRBJ1-4 | TRBV5-1 | - | CASSFSAGNEKLFF
TRBJ2-6 | TRBV5-1 | - | CASSGGGANVLTF